The rows below give T cell receptor beta chains drawn from one sample of a study of blood T cell repertoires in COVID-19. The protocol was immunoSEQ multiplex PCR, while the TCRdb copy is restricted to in-frame clones and leaves out a portion. There are 52,000 or so clones in the sample; around nine tenths occur only once, and under 8.5% lies in the top ten. Sequenced sample: peripheral blood. The source of these receptors is a man between 60 and 75 years old with active COVID-19. CDR3s include the opening cysteine and the closing phenylalanine or tryptophan. A D gene is named only where the DNA matches it firmly. Some rows mark clone size as missing; the rest say once, few, many or name a class of expanded clone.

clone_size	d_call	v_call	j_call	cdr3_aa	cdr3_nt
.	.	TRBV5-1	TRBJ1-1	CASSLAGDVNTEAFF	TGCGCCAGCAGCTTGGCCGGGGATGTGAACACTGAAGCTTTCTTT
.	.	TRBV19	TRBJ2-2	CASSIGFRGGELFF	TGTGCCAGTAGTATAGGGTTTCGGGGCGGGGAGCTGTTTTTT
.	TRBD1	TRBV19	TRBJ2-2	CASSTRTGMNTGELFF	TGTGCCAGTAGTACTCGGACAGGAATGAACACCGGGGAGCTGTTTTTT
.	TRBD1	TRBV19	TRBJ1-4	CASRPDRVTNEKLFF	TGTGCCAGTAGACCCGACAGGGTAACTAATGAAAAACTGTTTTTT
once	.	TRBV19	TRBJ2-1	CASSAGEQFF	TGTGCCAGTAGTGCCGGTGAGCAGTTCTTC
.	TRBD1	TRBV6-5	TRBJ1-4	CASSYRQGTNEKLFF	TGTGCCAGCAGTTACCGACAGGGGACTAATGAAAAACTGTTTTTT
.	TRBD2	TRBV11-2	TRBJ2-3	CASSSLAGTDTQYF	TGTGCCAGCAGCTCACTAGCGGGCACAGATACGCAGTATTTT
.	.	TRBV11-2	TRBJ2-1	CASSFSGTPGQQFF	TGTGCCAGCAGCTTTTCCGGGACACCTGGTCAGCAGTTCTTC
.	TRBD1	TRBV19	TRBJ1-1	CASSPGQGEAFF	TGTGCCAGTAGTCCCGGACAGGGTGAAGCTTTCTTT
.	TRBD2	TRBV29-1	TRBJ2-1	CSVEFSAGGPGIF	TGCAGCGTTGAATTTTCGGCGGGAGGGCCGGGGATCTTC
.	.	TRBV10-1	TRBJ2-3	CASSEWRGSTDTQYF	TGCGCCAGCAGTGAGTGGCGGGGTAGCACAGATACGCAGTATTTT
.	.	TRBV7-3	TRBJ1-1	CASSVQGRTEAFF	TGTGCCAGCAGCGTGCAGGGGCGCACTGAAGCTTTCTTT
.	.	TRBV6-6	TRBJ2-1	CASSYPIHEQFF	TGTGCCAGCAGTTACCCCATCCATGAGCAGTTCTTC
few	TRBD2	TRBV11-2	TRBJ2-5	CASSLGPTSGTETQYF	TGTGCCAGCAGCTTAGGACCGACTAGCGGGACGGAGACCCAGTACTTC
once	TRBD2	TRBV5-1	TRBJ2-1	CASSPLANNEQFF	TGCGCCAGCAGCCCACTAGCGAACAATGAGCAGTTCTTC
.	.	TRBV6-1	TRBJ2-5	CASSERRGQGPFRQYF	TGTGCCAGCAGTGAACGTAGGGGACAAGGACCCTTCAGGCAGTACTTC
few	TRBD2	TRBV11-1	TRBJ2-3	CASSPALAVTDTQYF	TGTGCCAGCAGCCCTGCCCTAGCGGTCACAGATACGCAGTATTTT
.	.	TRBV28	TRBJ2-4	CASTAPSRGDKNIQYF	TGTGCCAGCACCGCCCCCAGTCGGGGTGACAAAAACATTCAGTACTTC
.	.	TRBV19	TRBJ1-1	CASSSGAGETEAFF	TGTGCCAGTAGTTCCGGGGCAGGGGAAACTGAAGCTTTCTTT
.	.	TRBV3-1/TRBV3-2	TRBJ1-6	CASNSGLDNSPLHF	TGTGCCAGCAACTCAGGGTTGGACAATTCACCCCTCCACTTT
.	.	TRBV30	TRBJ1-1	CAWSVTPNTEAFF	TGTGCCTGGAGTGTGACACCCAACACTGAAGCTTTCTTT
.	TRBD1	TRBV4-1	TRBJ2-1	CASSHALGTGGNEQFF	TGCGCCAGCAGCCATGCTCTCGGGACAGGGGGAAATGAGCAGTTCTTC
.	.	TRBV6-5	TRBJ1-6	CASSYSWGTYNSPLHF	TGTGCCAGCAGTTACTCATGGGGCACCTATAATTCACCCCTCCACTTT
.	.	TRBV6-5	TRBJ2-7	CASSVGGHYEQYF	TGTGCCAGCAGCGTCGGGGGGCACTACGAGCAGTACTTC
.	.	TRBV7-3	TRBJ1-1	CASSLSGSTEAFF	TGTGCCAGCAGCTTATCTGGGAGCACTGAAGCTTTCTTT
.	.	TRBV2	TRBJ1-1	CASSYRTMNTEAFF	TGTGCCAGCAGCTACAGGACCATGAACACTGAAGCTTTCTTT
.	TRBD1	TRBV5-5	TRBJ1-6	CASSDRGRNSPLHF	TGTGCCAGCAGCGACAGGGGGCGCAATTCACCCCTCCACTTT
.	TRBD1	TRBV4-2	TRBJ2-1	CASSRQGAGNEQFF	TGTGCCAGCAGCCGACAGGGGGCTGGGAATGAGCAGTTCTTC
.	.	TRBV27	TRBJ2-7	CASSPPEDF	TGTGCCAGCAGTCCCCCAGAGGACTTC